Listed here are 13 T cell receptor beta chains from one sample, sequenced in a study of cytomegalovirus exposure and HLA in healthy donors (dated by TCRdb to 2016 to 2017). The receptor library was made with the immunoSEQ multiplex PCR assay. For the multiplex PCR, a mixture combining 60 forward primers for TCR Vbeta segments and 13 reverse primers for TCR Jbeta segments was used. Not all clones reach the TCRdb copy of this immuneACCESS table, which keeps in-frame sequences only. Checked studies attribute under half of the gap to unresolved V genes and leave the rest unexplained. For this sample the table gives about 150,000 clones, of which roughly 60% were detected only once. About 2.6% of the sample comes from the top ten. Source material: PBMCs. The receptors shown here come from a woman in her thirties or forties in good health and CMV-seronegative.

The V gene is TRBV7-2, the J gene TRBJ2-1; tentative D call: TRBD1 (6 bases). Trimming removed 4 bases at V and 4 bases at J, with 11 bases between. Germline assignment: CDR1 SGHTA and CDR2 FQGNSA. CDR3 size: 14 residues. CDR3 residues: CASSSRQVYNEQFF. CDR3 bases: TGTGCCAGCAGCTCAAGACAGGTTTACAATGAGCAGTTCTTC. Based on the CDR3 plus reference TRBV7-2 and TRBJ2-1, the full variable domain is GAGVSQSPSNKVTEKGKDVELRCDPISGHTALYWYRQSLGQGLEFLIYFQGNSAPDKSGLPSDRFSAERTGGSVSTLTIQRTQQEDSAVYLCASSSRQVYNEQFFGPGTRLTVL.

This sequence joins TRBV27 and TRBJ1-1, with 10 bases matching TRBD1. Germline CDR1 MNHEY, CDR2 SMNVEV (reference sequence). Trimming at V came to 5 bases and at J to 5 bases, leaving 8 bases not matched to a gene. The CDR3 consists of 15 residues. CDR3 loop: CASSLTGTGVTEAFF. The CDR3 DNA sequence: TGTGCCAGCAGTCTCACCGGGACAGGGGTTACTGAAGCTTTCTTT.

This clone appeared once. J is TRBJ2-5 and V is TRBV2; 7 bases are shared with TRBD1. Losses at the gene ends were 6 bases for V and 5 bases for J; bases not matched to a gene: 6. CDR3 length equals 13 residues. CDR1 is SNHLY, CDR2 FYNNEI, per germline. CDR3: CASSQGRGETQYF. In nucleotides, the CDR3 is TGTGCCAGCAGCCAGGGCAGGGGGGAGACCCAGTACTTC. The variable domain in full, completed from reference TRBV2 and TRBJ2-5, reads EPEVTQTPSHQVTQMGQEVILRCVPISNHLYFYWYRQILGQKVEFLVSFYNNEISEKSEIFDDQFSVERPDGSNFTLKIRSTKLEDSAMYFCASSQGRGETQYFGPGTRLLVL.

The chain links TRBV19 to TRBJ1-2, with 10 bases aligning to TRBD1. There are 14 residues in the CDR3. CDR1 and CDR2 (germline): LNHDA, SQIVND (reference sequence). Trimming cost V 5 bases and J 3 bases; bases outside gene matches: 3. This CDR3 is CASSGTGDYYGYTF. The CDR3, as DNA: TGTGCCAGTAGTGGGACAGGGGACTACTATGGCTACACCTTC.

The chain employs TRBV28 and TRBJ2-2, with 7 bases identical to TRBD2. The CDR3 has 16 residues. The germline V gene has CDR1 MDHEN and CDR2 SYDVKM. V dropped 3 bases and J dropped 2; count of bases not matched to a gene: 6. CDR3 in amino acids: CASSFGGGLNTGELFF. CDR3 coding DNA: TGTGCCAGCAGTTTTGGCGGGGGACTAAACACCGGGGAGCTGTTTTTT.

The genes are TRBV19 and TRBJ2-7; D unresolved. This CDR3 spans 13 amino acids. V shed 1 base and J shed 3 bases, with 7 bases lying between them. CDR1 LNHDA and CDR2 SQIVND come from the germline V gene (reference sequence). The CDR3 coding sequence is TGTGCCAGTAGTATAGGACAATTCTACGAGCAGTACTTC. It translates to CASSIGQFYEQYF.

This chain joins TRBV28 and TRBJ1-3, with D possibly TRBD1 on 5 matching bases. The CDR3 is 14 amino acids. Germline V lookup: CDR1 MDHEN, CDR2 SYDVKM. V was cut by 5 bases and J by 1 base, with 9 bases left in between. CDR3 nucleotides: TGTGCCAGCAGTCAGGGCAGGTCTGGAAACACCATATATTTT. This gives the protein CASSQGRSGNTIYF.

This clone was picked up a small number of times. The V and J genes are TRBV30 and TRBJ2-5; 8 bases are a match to TRBD2. Germline values: CDR1 GTSNPN, CDR2 SVGIG (reference sequence). The CDR3 has 13 amino acids. The trim removed 5 bases at V and 7 bases at J, leaving 9 bases unmatched. CDR3 bases: TGTGCCTGGGGGGCGGGGGGAGTAGGGACCCAGTACTTC. This translates into CAWGAGGVGTQYF.

The rearrangement links TRBV7-9 to TRBJ1-5; the D gene is possibly TRBD1 (5 bases). With 3 bases removed from V and 5 bases from J, the gap between germline ends came to 11 bases. CDR1 and CDR2 from the germline V gene are SEHNR and FQNEAQ (reference sequence). The CDR3 covers 14 residues. The CDR3 protein is CASSFHDRDQPQHF. In nucleotides, the CDR3 is TGTGCCAGCAGCTTCCACGACAGAGATCAGCCCCAGCATTTT.

The chain links TRBV27 to TRBJ2-6; D gene ambiguous. The germline V gene has CDR1 MNHEY and CDR2 SMNVEV (reference sequence). This CDR3 is built from 14 residues. Trimming removed 3 bases from V and 0 bases from J, with 3 bases in between. The CDR3: CASSFRSGANVLTF. CDR3 coding DNA: TGTGCCAGCAGTTTCCGCTCTGGGGCCAACGTCCTGACTTTC.

The chain combines TRBV6-5 with TRBJ1-1; 10 bases agree with TRBD1. V shed 6 bases, J shed 6 bases, and the junction held 7 bases outside the gene matches. The germline CDR1 and CDR2 sequences are MNHEY and SVGAGI. This CDR3 region has 14 residues. The CDR3 sequence: CASRAGTGVAEAFF. The CDR3 coding sequence is TGTGCCAGCAGAGCCGGGACAGGGGTGGCTGAAGCTTTCTTT.

This clone was counted between two and nine times. The chain employs TRBV27 and TRBJ1-1; no clear D gene. Trimming removed 4 bases at V and 4 bases at J, with 10 bases between. Germline values: CDR1 MNHEY, CDR2 SMNVEV (reference sequence). This CDR3 has 13 amino acids. The CDR3 reads CASSSRGLTEAFF. The CDR3 DNA reads as TGTGCCAGCAGTTCCCGCGGGCTCACTGAAGCTTTCTTT.

The V gene is TRBV2, the J gene TRBJ1-2; weak D call: TRBD1 (5 bases). This CDR3 has 14 residues. Germline V gene sequence: CDR1 SNHLY, CDR2 FYNNEI. Trimming took off 10 bases at V and 7 bases at J, with 22 bases between the two ends. The CDR3 sequence is CATSPRMGGTGYTF. In DNA, the CDR3 is TGTGCCACTTCGCCCCGTATGGGGGGAACTGGCTACACCTTC.